This is a list of T cell receptor beta chains from one sample in a study of early T cells in non-severe SARS-CoV-2 infection. TCRdb reprocessed the 5' RACE reads via MiXCR and lists one record per CDR3 protein. The data show about 64,000 distinct CDR3 sequences, with 18% seen just once and about 8.8% held by the top ten. Sequencing used whole blood, obtained at baseline. These receptors all come from an adult who was a healthcare worker with PCR-confirmed SARS-CoV-2 infection or an uninfected control (not recorded which). Both conserved end residues are part of each CDR3.

TRBV13	TRBJ1-1	CASSLGVNTEAFF
TRBV11-3	TRBJ2-3	CASRDGSTDTQYF
TRBV10-2	TRBJ2-7	CASSEGGLAGDAEQYF
TRBV4-2	TRBJ2-2	CASSRGLAGVQTGELFF
TRBV20-1	TRBJ2-7	CSAYRGYEQYF
TRBV7-2	TRBJ2-2	CASSLAGGTGELFF
TRBV19	TRBJ2-1	CASSIPSGTYNEQFF
TRBV3-1	TRBJ1-4	CASSPRGLANEKLFF
TRBV7-2	TRBJ2-3	CASSSYTDTQYF
TRBV6-5	TRBJ1-1	CASTKGTGTSTEAFF
TRBV18	TRBJ1-3	CASSPSGQGDTIYF
TRBV27	TRBJ1-5	CASSRWSNQPQHF
TRBV10-3	TRBJ2-1	CAISRGNEQFF
TRBV6-5	TRBJ1-6	CASTGAGAGSPLHF
TRBV2	TRBJ2-5	CASSEVIETQYF
TRBV5-4	TRBJ1-2	CASSFLGTYTF
TRBV6-1	TRBJ2-1	CASSEAGRSNEQFF
TRBV20-1	TRBJ1-4	CSATGPLGNEKLFF
TRBV5-1	TRBJ2-7	CASSLGHGDGSYEQYF
TRBV5-1	TRBJ1-1	CASSPTLTAINTEAFF
TRBV5-1	TRBJ2-3	CASSLATGGATDTQYF
TRBV11-2	TRBJ2-5	CATGQVGETQYF
TRBV29-1	TRBJ2-5	CSVVREGETQYF
TRBV12-5	TRBJ2-7	CASGQDRQVIEQYF
TRBV28	TRBJ1-1	CASSYGARMNTEAFF
TRBV29-1	TRBJ1-3	CSVRQGPGNTIYF
TRBV5-1	TRBJ2-2	CASSPGQATGELFF
TRBV29-1	TRBJ1-2	CSVRSGEGNYGYTF
TRBV11-2	TRBJ1-2	CASSLDQGIGGYTF
TRBV6-2/TRBV6-3	TRBJ2-5	CASRQGQETQYF
TRBV10-3	TRBJ2-3	CAIRQTASTDTQYF
TRBV29-1	TRBJ1-1	CSVDRGNTEAFF
TRBV3-1	TRBJ1-1	CASSLKSRTEKAFF
TRBV4-2	TRBJ1-4	CASSQDGGQKLFF
TRBV4-1	TRBJ1-5	CASSQGIRGVEAQHF
TRBV5-6	TRBJ1-1	CASSLEVGEAFF
TRBV6-6	TRBJ1-5	CASTTDRSNQPQHF
TRBV7-8	TRBJ2-3	CASRSGTLWDTDTQYF
TRBV20-1	TRBJ2-5	CSARSSGSWEETQYF
TRBV7-2	TRBJ2-7	CASSLISGGFYEQYF
TRBV12-3/TRBV12-4	TRBJ2-1	CASSLGLAGLGNEQFF
TRBV6-6	TRBJ2-5	CASSYGGQAETQYF
TRBV9	TRBJ1-6	CASSSGPPSPLHF
TRBV27	TRBJ1-2	CASSEPRGRGKAGYTF
TRBV2	TRBJ2-1	CASSRTSGGNNEQFF
TRBV5-1	TRBJ2-1	CASSQPGNNEQFF
TRBV12-3/TRBV12-4	TRBJ2-3	CASSLSPLTDTQYF
TRBV20-1	TRBJ2-7	CSAGDGTPYEQYF
TRBV5-1	TRBJ2-7	CASSPPGHRSTYEQYF